The 18 T cell receptor beta chains reported below all come from one sample, sequenced in a study of PD-1 blockade in classical Hodgkin lymphoma. Assay used: immunoSEQ multiplex PCR; TCRdb lists only in-frame clones, some missing. The sample lists under 60,000 clones; roughly 66% were seen once. Every single patient, without exception, relapsed after autologous stem cell transplantation, and brentuximab vedotin exposure varied. The material was peripheral blood mononuclear cells (PBMCs), obtained before the second cycle of nivolumab. These receptors were taken from a human donor with classical Hodgkin lymphoma.

This clone came up a few times. The genes are TRBV7-3 and TRBJ1-2; the D is unclear. Germline V gene sequence: CDR1 SGHTA, CDR2 FQGTGA. Trimming took 5 bases from V and 6 from J, leaving 13 bases between them. The CDR3 spans 13 residues. CDR3 residues: CASSPRGGHGYTF. CDR3 bases: TGTGCCAGCAGCCCCCGTGGAGGGCATGGCTACACCTTC.

The V gene is TRBV7-3, the J gene TRBJ2-5; D is perhaps TRBD2 (5 bases). Germline V lookup: CDR1 SGHTA, CDR2 FQGTGA. The CDR3 covers 15 residues. Deletions cut 2 bases from V and 3 bases from J, with 13 bases between. The chain's CDR3 is CASSLLGRVEETQYF. The CDR3 region has the DNA TGTGCCAGCAGCTTACTCGGGCGGGTGGAAGAGACCCAGTACTTC.

This chain joins TRBV7-8 and TRBJ1-6; D uncertain. The CDR3 is 14 residues long. Per germline, CDR1 SGHVS and CDR2 FQNEAQ. The V end was cut by 5 bases, the J end by 8 bases, with 13 bases between. CDR3 sequence (DNA): TGTGCCAGCAGCCACCAGACTGAATATTCACCCCTCCACTTT. It yields the protein CASSHQTEYSPLHF.

The chain joins TRBV6-6 to TRBJ2-5; weak D call: TRBD2 (6 bases). Trimming removed 5 bases from V and 7 bases from J, with 11 bases in between. CDR3 length: 12 amino acids. Germline CDR1 reads MNHNY; CDR2 reads SVGAGI (reference sequence). The CDR3 here is CASSALGGTQYF. The CDR3 DNA is TGTGCCAGCAGTGCCCTCGGGGGGACCCAGTACTTC.

V and J are TRBV28 and TRBJ2-1; D not certain. The CDR3 is 15 residues long. In germline, CDR1 is MDHEN, CDR2 SYDVKM. The ends were cut back, 2 bases at V and 2 bases at J, with 10 bases in the middle. CDR3 protein: CASSLNRSPYNEQFF. The CDR3 nucleotides are TGTGCCAGCAGTTTAAATAGGTCTCCCTACAATGAGCAGTTCTTC. The entire variable domain, with the rest obtained from reference TRBV28 and TRBJ2-1, is as follows: DVKVTQSSRYLVKRTGEKVFLECVQDMDHENMFWYRQDPGLGLRLIYFSYDVKMKEKGDIPEGYSVSREKKERFSLILESASTNQTSMYLCASSLNRSPYNEQFFGPGTRLTVL.

The rearrangement links TRBV28 to TRBJ2-7; 13 nucleotides match TRBD2. Trimming took 5 bases from V and 9 from J; bases not matched to a gene: 7. CDR3 length: 14 amino acids. Germline V gene data show CDR1 as MDHEN and CDR2 as SYDVKM. CDR3 sequence reads: CASSRTSGGPGQYF. CDR3 sequence (DNA): TGTGCCAGCAGTCGGACTAGCGGGGGACCCGGGCAGTACTTC.

The V gene is TRBV6-5, the J gene TRBJ1-2; a possible D gene is TRBD1 (5 bases). V was shortened by 5 bases and J by 4 bases, with 11 bases between the two germline ends. This CDR3 has 13 residues. Germline assignment: CDR1 MNHEY and CDR2 SVGAGI. Here the CDR3 DNA reads TGTGCCAGCAGTATCCAGGGTGGCTATGGCTACACCTTC. Translation: CASSIQGGYGYTF.

The rearrangement joins TRBV7-2 to TRBJ2-7; no clear D. Trimming left V 1 base short and J 4 bases short, with 8 bases between. The CDR3 sequence is 13 residues long. Germline V gene data show CDR1 as SGHTA and CDR2 as FQGNSA. CDR3 nucleotides: TGTGCCAGCAGCTTAGTCGCGATATACGAGCAGTACTTC. Translation gives CASSLVAIYEQYF.

The chain joins TRBV7-8 to TRBJ2-2, with 9 positions matching TRBD2. The CDR3 consists of 17 residues. Per the germline V gene, CDR1 is SGHVS and CDR2 is FQNEAQ. Losses at the gene ends were 4 bases for V and 4 bases for J; bases not matched to a gene: 10. For the CDR3, the DNA is TGTGCCAGCAGCTACTCGGGGACTAGCTGGAGCACCGGGGAGCTGTTTTTT. Translating it yields CASSYSGTSWSTGELFF.

The J gene is TRBJ2-7, the V gene TRBV27; TRBD1 aligns across 10 bases. CDR3 length equals 14 residues. The V gene end was trimmed by 7 bases and the J gene end by 6 bases; junction bases not matched to a gene: 9. The germline CDR1 and CDR2 sequences are MNHEY and SMNVEV (reference sequence). The CDR3 region has the DNA TGTGCCAGCACCCTAAGACAGGGGGCCAGCGAGCAGTACTTC. Protein sequence: CASTLRQGASEQYF.

The V call is TRBV7-9, the J call TRBJ1-5; TRBD1 agrees at 8 bases. The germline V gene encodes CDR1 SEHNR and CDR2 FQNEAQ (reference sequence). With 0 bases clipped from V and 4 bases from J, the junction kept 5 bases outside the gene matches. The CDR3 runs 16 residues. The DNA for the CDR3 is TGTGCCAGCAGCTTAGCATTCGGGACAGGTAATCAGCCCCAGCATTTT. Translated: CASSLAFGTGNQPQHF.

The chain employs TRBV5-6 and TRBJ2-7; 8 nucleotides match TRBD2. The V gene's germline CDR1 is SGHDT and CDR2 YYEEEE. This CDR3 is built from 15 residues. The ends lost 0 bases at V and 2 bases at J; junction bases unmatched: 4. The CDR3 spells CASSLGAGGAYEQYF. The CDR3 nucleotides are TGTGCCAGCAGCTTGGGGGCGGGAGGAGCCTACGAGCAGTACTTC.

The V call is TRBV28, the J call TRBJ2-2; D call uncertain. This CDR3 has 14 residues. V lost 8 bases, J lost 1 base, and 11 bases lay in between. Germline lookup yields CDR1 MDHEN and CDR2 SYDVKM. CDR3 sequence: CASSSPGNTGELFF. For the CDR3, the DNA is TGTGCCAGCTCGAGTCCCGGGAACACCGGGGAGCTGTTTTTT.

As concerns this clone: Germline is not matched at one junction end, which may reflect a read error. V gene TRBV9 combines with J gene TRBJ1-2; TRBD1 matches 7 bases. From germline, CDR1 is SGDLS and CDR2 YYNGEE. The CDR3 has 16 residues. The CDR3 region has the DNA TGTGCCAGCAGCCCTAGGACAGGTTTGGTCCATGACGTACACTCCTTC. It codes for CASSPRTGLVHDVHSF.

This clone was detected only a few times. This sample also contains other DNA sequences that code for the same CDR3. V gene TRBV10-3 combines with J gene TRBJ1-1; D remains unclear. This CDR3 has 13 amino acids. V lost 4 bases and J 5 bases, leaving 11 bases between the germline ends. Per the germline V gene, CDR1 is ENHRY and CDR2 is SYGVKD. CDR3 region: CAISAQVVTEAFF. DNA for the CDR3: TGTGCCATCAGTGCCCAGGTAGTAACTGAAGCTTTCTTT.

The table lists this clone with a few counts. The J gene is TRBJ2-2, the V gene TRBV19; maybe TRBD2 (6 bases). This CDR3 contains 15 residues. CDR1 and CDR2 from the germline V gene are LNHDA and SQIVND (reference sequence). Trimming took 7 bases from V and 5 from J, leaving 17 bases between them. The CDR3 protein is CASTLRGRGTGELFF. The CDR3, as DNA: TGTGCCAGTACCTTACGGGGCCGGGGGACCGGGGAGCTGTTTTTT.

This clone was recorded only once. V is TRBV5-6 and J is TRBJ1-6; tentative D call: TRBD1 (5 bases). This CDR3 comprises 13 residues. V was pared by 4 bases and J by 7 bases, with 9 bases between. CDR1 and CDR2 from the germline V gene are SGHDT and YYEEEE. The CDR3 sequence: CASSRDGNSPLHF. The CDR3 DNA sequence: TGTGCCAGCAGCCGGGACGGGAATTCACCCCTCCACTTT.

The chain employs TRBV27 and TRBJ2-5, with unresolved D. CDR3 length: 14 amino acids. Germline-derived CDR1 and CDR2 are MNHEY and SMNVEV (reference sequence). Deletions cut 5 bases from V and 5 bases from J, with 15 bases between. The CDR3 DNA reads as TGTGCCAGCAGTCTCGGTCCCGACGGGGAGACCCAGTACTTC. It specifies CASSLGPDGETQYF.